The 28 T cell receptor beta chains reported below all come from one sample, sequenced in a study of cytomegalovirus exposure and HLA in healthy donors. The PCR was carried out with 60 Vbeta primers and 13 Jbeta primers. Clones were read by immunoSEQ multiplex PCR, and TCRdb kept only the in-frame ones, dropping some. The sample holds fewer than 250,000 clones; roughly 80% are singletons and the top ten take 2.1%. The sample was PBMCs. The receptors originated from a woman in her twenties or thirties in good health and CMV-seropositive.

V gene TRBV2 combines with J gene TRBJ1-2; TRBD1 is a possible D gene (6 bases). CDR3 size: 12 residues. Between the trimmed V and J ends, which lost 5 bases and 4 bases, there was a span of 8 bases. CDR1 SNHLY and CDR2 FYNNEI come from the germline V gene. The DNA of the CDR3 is TGTGCCAGCAGTACACAGGGCTATGGCTACACCTTC. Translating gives CASSTQGYGYTF. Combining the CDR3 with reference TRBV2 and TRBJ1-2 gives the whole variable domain EPEVTQTPSHQVTQMGQEVILRCVPISNHLYFYWYRQILGQKVEFLVSFYNNEISEKSEIFDDQFSVERPDGSNFTLKIRSTKLEDSAMYFCASSTQGYGYTFGSGTRLTVV.

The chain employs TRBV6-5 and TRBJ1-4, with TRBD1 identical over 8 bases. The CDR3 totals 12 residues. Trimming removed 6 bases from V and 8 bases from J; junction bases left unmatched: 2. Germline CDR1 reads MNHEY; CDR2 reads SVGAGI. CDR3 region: CASRTGEEKLFF. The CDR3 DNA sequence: TGTGCCAGCAGGACAGGGGAAGAAAAACTGTTTTTT.

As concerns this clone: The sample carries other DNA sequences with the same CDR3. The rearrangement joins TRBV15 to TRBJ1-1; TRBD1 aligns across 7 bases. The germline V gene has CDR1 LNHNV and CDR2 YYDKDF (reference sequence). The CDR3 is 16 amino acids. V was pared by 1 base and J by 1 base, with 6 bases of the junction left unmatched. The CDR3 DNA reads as TGTGCCACCAGCAGAGTCAGACAGGGCCCGAACACTGAAGCTTTCTTT. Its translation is CATSRVRQGPNTEAFF.

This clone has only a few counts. As DNA, the CDR3 is TGTGCCAGCAGTCGCCAGGGGGCTGAAACTGAAGCTTTCTTT. This codes for CASSRQGAETEAFF. The rearrangement uses TRBV6-6 and TRBJ1-1; TRBD1 aligns across 8 bases. The V gene end was trimmed by 5 bases and the J gene end by 5 bases; junction bases not matched to a gene: 7. This CDR3 has 14 residues. The V gene's germline CDR1 is MNHNY and CDR2 SVGAGI (reference sequence).

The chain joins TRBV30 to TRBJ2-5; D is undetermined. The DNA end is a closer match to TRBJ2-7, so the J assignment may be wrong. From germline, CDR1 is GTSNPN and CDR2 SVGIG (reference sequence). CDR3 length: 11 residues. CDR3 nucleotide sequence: TGTGCCTGGAGTAGAACCCACGAGCAGTACTTC. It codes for CAWSRTHEQYF.

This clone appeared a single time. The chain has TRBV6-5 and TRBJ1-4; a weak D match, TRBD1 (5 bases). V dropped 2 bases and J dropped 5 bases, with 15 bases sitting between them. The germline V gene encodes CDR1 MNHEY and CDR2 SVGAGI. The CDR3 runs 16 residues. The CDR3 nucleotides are TGTGCCAGCAGTTACCGGGGGGGAGACTCAAATGAAAAACTGTTTTTT. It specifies CASSYRGGDSNEKLFF.

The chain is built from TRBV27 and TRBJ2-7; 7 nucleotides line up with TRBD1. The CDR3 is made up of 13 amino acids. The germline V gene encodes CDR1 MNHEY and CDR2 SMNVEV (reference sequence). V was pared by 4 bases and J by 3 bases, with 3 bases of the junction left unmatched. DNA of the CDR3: TGTGCCAGCAGTTATACAGGGGACTACGAGCAGTACTTC. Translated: CASSYTGDYEQYF.

The CDR3 sequence is CASRDRGRIGGYTF. CDR3 nucleotides: TGTGCCAGCAGGGACAGGGGGCGGATCGGCGGCTACACCTTC. The chain combines TRBV27 with TRBJ1-2; 11 bases line up with TRBD1. Trimming cost V 6 bases and J 8 bases; bases outside gene matches: 8. Germline values: CDR1 MNHEY, CDR2 SMNVEV (reference sequence). This CDR3 is 14 amino acids long.

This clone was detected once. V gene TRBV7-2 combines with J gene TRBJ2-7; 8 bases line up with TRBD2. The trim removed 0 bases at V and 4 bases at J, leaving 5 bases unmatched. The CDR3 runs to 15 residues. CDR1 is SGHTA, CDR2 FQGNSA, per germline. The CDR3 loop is CASSLAAGGRYEQYF. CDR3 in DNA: TGTGCCAGCAGCTTAGCTGCGGGGGGACGGTACGAGCAGTACTTC.

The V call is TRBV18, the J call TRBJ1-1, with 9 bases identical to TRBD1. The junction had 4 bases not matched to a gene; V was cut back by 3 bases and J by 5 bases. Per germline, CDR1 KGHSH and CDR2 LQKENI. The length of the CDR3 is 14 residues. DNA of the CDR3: TGTGCCAGCTCACCGACAGGGGGTTTGACTGAAGCTTTCTTT. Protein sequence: CASSPTGGLTEAFF.

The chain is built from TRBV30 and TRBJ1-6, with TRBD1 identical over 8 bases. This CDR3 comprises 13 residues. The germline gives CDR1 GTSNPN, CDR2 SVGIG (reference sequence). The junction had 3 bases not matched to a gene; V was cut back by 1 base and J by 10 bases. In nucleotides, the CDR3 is TGTGCCTGGAGTGCCGACAGGGGATCACCCCTCCACTTT. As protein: CAWSADRGSPLHF.

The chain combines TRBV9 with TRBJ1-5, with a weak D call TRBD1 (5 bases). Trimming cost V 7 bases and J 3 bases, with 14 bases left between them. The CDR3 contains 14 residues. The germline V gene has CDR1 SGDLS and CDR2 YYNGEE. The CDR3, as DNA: TGTGCCAGCGGCGCGCGGGGGGACAATCAGCCCCAGCATTTT. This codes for CASGARGDNQPQHF.

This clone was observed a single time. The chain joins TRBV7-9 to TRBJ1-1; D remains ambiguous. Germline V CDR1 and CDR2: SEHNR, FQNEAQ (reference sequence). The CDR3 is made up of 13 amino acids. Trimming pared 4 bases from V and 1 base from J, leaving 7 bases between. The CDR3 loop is CASSWETNTEAFF. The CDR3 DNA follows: TGTGCCAGCAGCTGGGAGACGAACACTGAAGCTTTCTTT.

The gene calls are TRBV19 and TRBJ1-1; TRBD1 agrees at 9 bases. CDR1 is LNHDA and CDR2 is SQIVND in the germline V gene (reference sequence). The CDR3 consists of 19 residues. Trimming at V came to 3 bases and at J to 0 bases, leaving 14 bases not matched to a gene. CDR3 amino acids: CASSIFTGTGIRMNTEAFF. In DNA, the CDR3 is TGTGCCAGTAGTATCTTTACCGGGACAGGGATTCGCATGAACACTGAAGCTTTCTTT. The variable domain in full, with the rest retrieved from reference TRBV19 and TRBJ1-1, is DGGITQSPKYLFRKEGQNVTLSCEQNLNHDAMYWYRQDPGQGLRLIYYSQIVNDFQKGDIAEGYSVSREKKESFPLTVTSAQKNPTAFYLCASSIFTGTGIRMNTEAFFGQGTRLTVV.

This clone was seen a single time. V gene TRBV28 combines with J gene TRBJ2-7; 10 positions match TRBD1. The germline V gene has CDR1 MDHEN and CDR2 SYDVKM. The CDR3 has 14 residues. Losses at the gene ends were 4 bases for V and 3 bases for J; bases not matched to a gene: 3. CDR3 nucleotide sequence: TGTGCCAGCAGTTACCGGGACAGGGGCTACGAGCAGTACTTC. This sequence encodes CASSYRDRGYEQYF.

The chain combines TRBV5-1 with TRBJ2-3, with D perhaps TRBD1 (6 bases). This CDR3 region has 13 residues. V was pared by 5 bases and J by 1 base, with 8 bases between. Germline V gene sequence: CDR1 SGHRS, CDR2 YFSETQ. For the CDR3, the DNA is TGCGCCAGCAGAAAGGGGGGCACAGATACGCAGTATTTT. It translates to CASRKGGTDTQYF.

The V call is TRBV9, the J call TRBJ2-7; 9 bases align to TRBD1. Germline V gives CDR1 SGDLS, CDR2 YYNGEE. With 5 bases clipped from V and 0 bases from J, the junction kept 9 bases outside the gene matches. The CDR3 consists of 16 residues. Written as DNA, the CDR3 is TGTGCCAGCAGGGACAGGGGTCTTTTAATCTCCTACGAGCAGTACTTC. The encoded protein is CASRDRGLLISYEQYF.

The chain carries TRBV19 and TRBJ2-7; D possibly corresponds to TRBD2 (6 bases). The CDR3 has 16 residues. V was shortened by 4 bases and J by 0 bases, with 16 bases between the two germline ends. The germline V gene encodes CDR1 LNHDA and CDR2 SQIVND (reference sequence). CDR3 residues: CASSRGASVPSYEQYF. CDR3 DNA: TGTGCCAGTAGTAGGGGCGCTAGCGTACCCTCCTACGAGCAGTACTTC.

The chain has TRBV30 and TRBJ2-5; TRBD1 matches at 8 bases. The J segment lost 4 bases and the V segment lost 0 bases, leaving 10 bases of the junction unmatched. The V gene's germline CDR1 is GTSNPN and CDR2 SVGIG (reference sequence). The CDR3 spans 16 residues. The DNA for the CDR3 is TGTGCCTGGAGTGTACTAGGCAGGGGGCAAGTAGAGACCCAGTACTTC. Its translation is CAWSVLGRGQVETQYF.

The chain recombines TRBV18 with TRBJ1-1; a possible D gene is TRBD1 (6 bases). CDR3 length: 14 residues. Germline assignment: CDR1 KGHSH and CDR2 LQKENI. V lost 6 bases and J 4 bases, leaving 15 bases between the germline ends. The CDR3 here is CASSPTGSPTEAFF. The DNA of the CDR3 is TGTGCCAGCTCGCCTACAGGGTCCCCCACTGAAGCTTTCTTT.

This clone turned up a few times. CDR3 DNA sequence: TGCAGTGCTGGCGGAGGGGTAGGCTACACCTTC. Translated, it gives CSAGGGVGYTF. The V and J genes are TRBV20-1 and TRBJ1-2; possibly TRBD1 for D (5 bases). The germline V gene has CDR1 DFQATT and CDR2 SNEGSKA (reference sequence). CDR3 length: 11 residues. V was shortened by 5 bases and J by 8 bases, with 12 bases between the two germline ends.

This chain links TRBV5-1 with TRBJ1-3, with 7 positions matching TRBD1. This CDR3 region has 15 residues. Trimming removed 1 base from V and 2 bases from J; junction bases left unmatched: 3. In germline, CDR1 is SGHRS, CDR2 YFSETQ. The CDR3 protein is CASSLKGAAGNTIYF. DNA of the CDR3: TGCGCCAGCAGCTTGAAGGGGGCTGCTGGAAACACCATATATTTT.

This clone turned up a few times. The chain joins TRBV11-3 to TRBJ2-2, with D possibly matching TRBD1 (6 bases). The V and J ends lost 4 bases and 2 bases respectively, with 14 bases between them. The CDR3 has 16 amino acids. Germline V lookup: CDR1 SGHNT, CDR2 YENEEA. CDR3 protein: CASSSPRTDNTGELFF. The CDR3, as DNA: TGTGCCAGCAGCTCTCCCCGGACAGACAACACCGGGGAGCTGTTTTTT. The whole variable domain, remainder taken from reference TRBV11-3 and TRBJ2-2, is EAGVVQSPRYKIIEKKQPVAFWCNPISGHNTLYWYLQNLGQGPELLIRYENEEAVDDSQLPKDRFSAERLKGVDSTLKIQPAELGDSAVYLCASSSPRTDNTGELFFGEGSRLTVL.

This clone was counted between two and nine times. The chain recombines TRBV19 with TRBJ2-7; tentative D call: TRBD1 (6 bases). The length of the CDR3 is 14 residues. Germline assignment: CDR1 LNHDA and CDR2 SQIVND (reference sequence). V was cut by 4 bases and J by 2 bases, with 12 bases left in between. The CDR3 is CASSTADRAYEQYF. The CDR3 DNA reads TGTGCCAGTAGTACCGCGGACAGAGCCTACGAGCAGTACTTC.

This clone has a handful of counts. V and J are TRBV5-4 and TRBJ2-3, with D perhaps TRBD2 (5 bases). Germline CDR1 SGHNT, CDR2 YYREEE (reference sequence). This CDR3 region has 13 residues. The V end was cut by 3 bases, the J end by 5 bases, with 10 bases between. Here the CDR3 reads CASSYPRGDTQYF. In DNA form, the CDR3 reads TGTGCCAGCAGCTACCCACGGGGAGATACGCAGTATTTT.

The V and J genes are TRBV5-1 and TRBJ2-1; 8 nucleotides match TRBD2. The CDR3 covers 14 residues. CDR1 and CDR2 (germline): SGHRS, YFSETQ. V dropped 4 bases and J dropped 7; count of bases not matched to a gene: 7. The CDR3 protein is CASSPGTSINEQFF. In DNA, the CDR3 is TGCGCCAGCAGCCCCGGGACTAGTATAAATGAGCAGTTCTTC.

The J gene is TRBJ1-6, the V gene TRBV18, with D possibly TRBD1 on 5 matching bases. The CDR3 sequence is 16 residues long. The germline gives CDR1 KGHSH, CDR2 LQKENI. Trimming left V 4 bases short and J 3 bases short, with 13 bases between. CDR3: CASSRGGGNYNSPLHF. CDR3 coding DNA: TGTGCCAGCTCACGTGGGGGGGGGAACTATAATTCACCCCTCCACTTT.

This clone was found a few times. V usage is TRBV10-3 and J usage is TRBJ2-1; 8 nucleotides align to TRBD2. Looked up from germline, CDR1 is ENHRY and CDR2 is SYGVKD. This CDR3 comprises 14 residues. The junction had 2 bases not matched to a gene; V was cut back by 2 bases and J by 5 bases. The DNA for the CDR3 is TGTGCCATCAGTGAGAGCGGGAGACACAATGAGCAGTTCTTC. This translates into CAISESGRHNEQFF.